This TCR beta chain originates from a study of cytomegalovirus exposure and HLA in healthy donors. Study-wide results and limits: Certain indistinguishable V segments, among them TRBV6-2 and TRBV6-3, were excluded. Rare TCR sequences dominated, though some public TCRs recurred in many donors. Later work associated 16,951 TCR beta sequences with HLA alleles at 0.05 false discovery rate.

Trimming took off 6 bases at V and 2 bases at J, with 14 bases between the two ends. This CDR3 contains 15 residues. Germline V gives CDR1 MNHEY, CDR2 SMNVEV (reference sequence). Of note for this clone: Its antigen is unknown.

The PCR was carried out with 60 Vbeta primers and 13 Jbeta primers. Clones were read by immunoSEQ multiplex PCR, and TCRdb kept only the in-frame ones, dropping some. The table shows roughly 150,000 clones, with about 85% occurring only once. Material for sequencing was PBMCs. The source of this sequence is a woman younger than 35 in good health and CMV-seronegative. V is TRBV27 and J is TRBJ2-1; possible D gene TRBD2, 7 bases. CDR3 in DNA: TGTGCCAGCAGCCTCAGAGGGGGGGCCTACAATGAGCAGTTCTTC. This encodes CASSLRGGAYNEQFF.